This T cell receptor (beta chain) is from a study of blood T cells in healthy people across ages. Looked up from germline, CDR1 is DFQATT and CDR2 is SNEGSKA (reference sequence). The CDR3 contains 16 residues. J lost 3 bases, V lost 6 bases, and 10 bases had no gene match. Healthy Caucasians from Russia aged about 6 to 90 served as donors. The authors ran a second PCR of 7 to 11 cycles using a sample-barcoded 5' primer and a J-beta primer mix. Every cDNA was tagged by a template-switch adaptor with 12 random nucleotides. TCRdb ran MiXCR on the 5' RACE reads and lists one entry per CDR3 protein. Among 780,000 or so distinct CDR3 sequences listed, about 53% were seen once.

The sequenced material came from blood. The sequence derives from a man of 80 years or more in good health. This chain joins TRBV20-1 and TRBJ2-1; 11 bases fit TRBD2. The CDR3 reads CSAPGASGRLYNEQFF. The CDR3 region has the DNA TGCAGTGCCCCCGGAGCTAGCGGGAGGCTCTACAATGAGCAGTTCTTC.